This TCR beta chain was identified during a study of regulatory T cells in long-lasting Graves disease. Study-level findings and limits: Persistent patients shared more public clonotypes (approximately 2,700) than newly diagnosed patients (about 940).

With iRepertoire HTBI primers and Arm-PCR of CDR3 regions, TCR beta libraries were built. Per the original methods: Samples collectively showed 62 TRBV and approximately 13 TRBJ segments. Each CDR3 protein is one row after TCRdb ran MiXCR on the multiplex PCR reads. The V and J calls were not made by the authors but by TCRdb's processing. Of under 800,000 distinct CDR3 sequences in the sample, about 15% are singletons; the top ten hold 15% to 20%. This clonotype occurred many times. The antigen is undetermined. The time point is: newly diagnosed GD, antithyroid drugs for less than 3 months. Extracted PBMC RNA gave rise to the TCR library. Trimming took off 5 bases at V and 5 bases at J, with 9 bases between the two ends. The CDR3 contains 13 residues. CDR1 and CDR2 (germline): SNHLY, FYNNEI. These data were likewise used in another study, on T cells in Graves' hyperthyroidism and ophthalmopathy. That publication notes: The HTBI primer set served for first-round RT-PCR of the TCR CDR3. Most clonotypes expanded in thyroid above 0.001 were likewise present in blood.

The chain recombines TRBV2 with TRBJ2-2; possible D gene TRBD1, 5 bases. This receptor was obtained from a woman in her 30s with Graves disease. Sample: peripheral blood mononuclear cells (PBMCs), taken at new diagnosis, from a patient treated with antithyroid drugs. CDR3: CASSNQGTGELFF. CDR3 DNA: TGTGCCAGCAGTAATCAGGGTACCGGGGAGCTGTTTTTT.